This T cell receptor beta chain was observed in a study of T cell changes during pregnancy in multiple sclerosis. Profiled with immunoSEQ multiplex PCR; TCRdb holds only in-frame clones, not every one. The sample contains 35,000 or so clones, roughly nine tenths of which appear only once. After removal of 1 base from V and 6 bases from J, the junction contained 12 bases not matched to a gene. CDR3 size: 17 residues. Germline V CDR1 and CDR2: LNHNV, YYDKDF (reference sequence). The source material was CD4+ T cells from peripheral blood mononuclear cells, sampled after pregnancy. The sequence was obtained from a female donor with multiple sclerosis, enrolled in a pregnancy study. J is TRBJ2-7 and V is TRBV15, with 10 bases fitting TRBD2. CDR3 nucleotides: TGTGCCACCAGCAGAGGCCTCCTAGCGGGAGTAGAAGGCGAGCAGTACTTC. Protein: CATSRGLLAGVEGEQYF.